The subject of this entry is one T cell receptor (beta chain). In its sample, this clone was seen a few times. No cognate antigen has been identified for it. No much larger clonotype is one base removed from it; base qualities were not supplied. These data are taken from a study of STAT5B mutations in CD4+ large granular lymphocyte leukemia (dated by TCRdb to 2021 to 2024). Turning to the overall study: Among healthy controls, the CDR3 'QG' motif was associated with a particular HLA allele. Flow cytometry on FACSCanto II or FACSVerse confirmed that purified fractions exceeded 95% purity among lymphocytes. TCRbeta repertoires of CD4+ T-cell large granular lymphocyte leukemia patients were compared with those of healthy blood donors.

V drops 1 base and J drops 3 bases, leaving 7 bases in between. CDR1 and CDR2 were assigned from the germline V gene as SGHDN and FVKESK. The CDR3 spans 13 residues, from the cysteine through the phenylalanine. Only CDR3 DNA is held: 39 bases, read in frame from base 1. Buffy coats from roughly 40 blood donors, supplied by the Finnish Red Cross blood service, were used as healthy controls. All TCR-sequenced material derived from peripheral blood: patient blood samples and healthy donor buffy coats. Ficoll-Hypaque gradient centrifugation was used to isolate peripheral blood mononuclear cells. CD4+ cells were magnetically purified from the buffy coats of healthy controls. The Gentra Puregene Cell and Tissue kit was used to extract genomic DNA, and a Qubit 2.0 fluorometer was used to measure the amount of genomic DNA. Summary of the overall study and its limitations: TRBV06-family usage was enriched among the top patient clones (8/27) compared with healthy controls (2/35). Main leukemic clonotypes were private to each patient, although roughly 25% of the main leukemic clonotypes were found at low frequency in the non-leukemic repertoires of other patients. Data were not HLA-matched; higher clonality in CD4+ versus CD8+ T-LGLL could reflect the relatively small sample size. Greater clonality appeared to be present in CD4-sorted patient repertoires than in healthy CD4+ repertoires, and the difference was retained after the putative leukemic clones were removed.

The immunoSEQ assay at survey resolution was used to sequence TCRbeta rearrangements from genomic DNA. The authors' pipeline ran thus. In the TCR sequencing data, the smallest productive clonotype frequency that could be detected was 2.59 x 10-5. Only productive TCRbeta rearrangements, defined as complete and in-frame sequences, were included in the analyses. The clonality of each sample was calculated as Simpson clonality in the immunoSEQ Analyzer version 3.0. Based on frequency, clones were grouped as very rare, small, medium, large (1-20%) or hyperexpanded (>20%). OLGA 1.2.3 estimated generation probabilities, VDJtools produced V-gene circos plots, VDJdb was queried for specificities, and GLIPH identified CDR3 motifs. Sourced from immuneACCESS, this table was stored by TCRdb with only in-frame sequences that have V and J called. A share of the clones is absent; for the studies checked, an unresolved V gene accounts for under half, and the remainder has no known explanation. For V, J and clone size, that table is used; D and trimming come from the DNA. The sample includes about 38,000 clones, with 85% observed a single time. The ten largest clones add up to 1% to 1.5% of the sample.

Sequencing input: CD4+ T cells from blood buffy coats. Here the chain combines TRBV14 and TRBJ2-7; the D gene cannot be resolved reliably. This receptor was obtained from a human donor in good health. The DNA reads as follows: TGTGCCAGCAGCCAAGGTCGGAGCTACGAGCAGTACTTC. The translation is CASSQGRSYEQYF.